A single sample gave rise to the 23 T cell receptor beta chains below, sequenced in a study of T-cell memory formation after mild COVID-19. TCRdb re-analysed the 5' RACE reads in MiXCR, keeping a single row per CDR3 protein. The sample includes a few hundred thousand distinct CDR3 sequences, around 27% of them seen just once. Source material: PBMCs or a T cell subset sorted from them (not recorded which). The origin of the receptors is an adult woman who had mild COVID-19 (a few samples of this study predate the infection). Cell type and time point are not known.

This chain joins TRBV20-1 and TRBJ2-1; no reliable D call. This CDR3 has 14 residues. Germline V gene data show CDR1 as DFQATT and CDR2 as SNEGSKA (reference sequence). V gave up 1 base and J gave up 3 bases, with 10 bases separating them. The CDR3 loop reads CSARGLVIYNEQFF. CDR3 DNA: TGCAGTGCTAGAGGGCTGGTTATCTACAATGAGCAGTTCTTC.

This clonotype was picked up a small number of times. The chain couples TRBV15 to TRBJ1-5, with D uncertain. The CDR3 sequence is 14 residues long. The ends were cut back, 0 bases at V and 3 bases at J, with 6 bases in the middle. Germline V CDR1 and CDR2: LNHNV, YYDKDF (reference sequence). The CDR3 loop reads CATSRESNNQPQHF. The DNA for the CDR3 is TGTGCCACCAGCAGAGAGTCGAACAATCAGCCCCAGCATTTT.

CDR3 region: CASSRRNYRGDGNTIYF. CDR3 in DNA: TGTGCCAGTAGTAGAAGGAATTACAGGGGTGACGGAAACACCATATATTTT. The genes are TRBV19 and TRBJ1-3, with 7 bases lining up with TRBD1. Per germline, CDR1 LNHDA and CDR2 SQIVND (reference sequence). The CDR3 length is 17 residues. Germline trimming cut 4 bases from V and 4 bases from J; bases unmatched to any gene: 13.

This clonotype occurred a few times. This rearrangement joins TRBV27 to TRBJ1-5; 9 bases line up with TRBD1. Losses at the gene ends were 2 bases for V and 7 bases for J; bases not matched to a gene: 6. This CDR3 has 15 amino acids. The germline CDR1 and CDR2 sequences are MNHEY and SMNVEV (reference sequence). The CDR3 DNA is TGTGCCAGCAGTTTAATGAGACAGGGGGGCCAGCCCCAGCATTTT. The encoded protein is CASSLMRQGGQPQHF.

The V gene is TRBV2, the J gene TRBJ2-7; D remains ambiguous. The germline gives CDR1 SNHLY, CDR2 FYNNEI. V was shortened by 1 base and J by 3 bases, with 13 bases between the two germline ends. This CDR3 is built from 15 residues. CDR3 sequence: CASSEESPAVYEQYF. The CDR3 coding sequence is TGTGCCAGCAGTGAAGAGTCGCCAGCCGTCTACGAGCAGTACTTC.

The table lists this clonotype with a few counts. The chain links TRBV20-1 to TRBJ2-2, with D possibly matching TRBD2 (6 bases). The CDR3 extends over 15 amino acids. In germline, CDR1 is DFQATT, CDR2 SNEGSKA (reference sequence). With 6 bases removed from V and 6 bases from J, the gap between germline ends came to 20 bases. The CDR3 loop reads CSATSAGLGAGELFF. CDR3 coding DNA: TGCAGTGCAACCTCGGCGGGGTTGGGCGCCGGGGAGCTGTTTTTT.

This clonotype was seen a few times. CDR3 loop: CASSFSQTMNTEAFF. The CDR3 DNA sequence: TGTGCCAGCAGCTTCTCACAGACCATGAACACTGAAGCTTTCTTT. The chain is built from TRBV7-3 and TRBJ1-1; D ambiguous. CDR1 is SGHTA, CDR2 FQGTGA, per germline. V lost 3 bases and J lost 0, with 11 bases in between. The CDR3 is made up of 15 amino acids.

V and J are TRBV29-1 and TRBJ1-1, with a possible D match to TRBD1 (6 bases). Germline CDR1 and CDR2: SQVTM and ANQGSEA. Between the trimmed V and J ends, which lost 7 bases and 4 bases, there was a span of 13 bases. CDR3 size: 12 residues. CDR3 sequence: CSGSGGGTEAFF. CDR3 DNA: TGCAGCGGGTCGGGGGGCGGCACTGAAGCTTTCTTT.

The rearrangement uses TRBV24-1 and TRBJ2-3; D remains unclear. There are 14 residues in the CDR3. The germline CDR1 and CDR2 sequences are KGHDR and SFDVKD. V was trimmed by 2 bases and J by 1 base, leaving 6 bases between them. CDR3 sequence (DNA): TGTGCCACCAGTGATTATGGGGGCACAGATACGCAGTATTTT. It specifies CATSDYGGTDTQYF.

The CDR3 DNA reads TGCAGTGCTAGGGAGGGGGCACGTCAGCCCCAGCATTTT. Amino acid sequence: CSAREGARQPQHF. This chain uses TRBV20-1 with TRBJ1-5; 7 nucleotides line up with TRBD1. Germline assignment: CDR1 DFQATT and CDR2 SNEGSKA (reference sequence). The CDR3 runs to 13 residues. With V trimmed by 3 bases and J by 6 bases, 5 bases remained unmatched.

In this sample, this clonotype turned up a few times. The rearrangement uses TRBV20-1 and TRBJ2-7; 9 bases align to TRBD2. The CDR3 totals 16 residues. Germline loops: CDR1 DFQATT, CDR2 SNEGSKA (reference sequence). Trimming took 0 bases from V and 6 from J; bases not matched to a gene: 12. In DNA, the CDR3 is TGCAGTGCTAGAGATAGAGCGGGAGGCCCCAGTACCGAGCAGTACTTC. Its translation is CSARDRAGGPSTEQYF.

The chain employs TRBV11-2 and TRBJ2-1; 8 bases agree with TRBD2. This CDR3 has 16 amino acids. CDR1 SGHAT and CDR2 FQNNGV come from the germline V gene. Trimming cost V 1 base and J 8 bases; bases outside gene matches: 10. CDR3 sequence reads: CASSLVGSGGLDEQFF. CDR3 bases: TGTGCCAGCAGCTTAGTCGGCAGCGGGGGATTAGATGAGCAGTTCTTC.

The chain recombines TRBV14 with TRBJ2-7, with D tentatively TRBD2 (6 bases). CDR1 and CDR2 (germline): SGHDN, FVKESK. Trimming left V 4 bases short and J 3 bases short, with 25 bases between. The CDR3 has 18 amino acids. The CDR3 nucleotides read TGTGCCAGCAGCCGGCGAGGCACCCAGGAGGGTTTGTACTACGAGCAGTACTTC. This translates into CASSRRGTQEGLYYEQYF.

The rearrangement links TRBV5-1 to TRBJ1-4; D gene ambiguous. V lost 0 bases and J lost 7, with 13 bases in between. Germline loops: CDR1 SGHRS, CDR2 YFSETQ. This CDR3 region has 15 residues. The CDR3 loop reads CASSLDQAAGEKLFF. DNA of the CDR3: TGCGCCAGCAGCTTGGATCAGGCAGCGGGTGAAAAACTGTTTTTT.

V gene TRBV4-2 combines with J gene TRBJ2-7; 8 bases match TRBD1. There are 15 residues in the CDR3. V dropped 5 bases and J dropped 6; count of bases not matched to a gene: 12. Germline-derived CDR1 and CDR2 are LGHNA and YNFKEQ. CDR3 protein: CASSSRPGQDIEQYF. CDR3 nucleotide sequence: TGTGCCAGCAGCTCCCGGCCGGGACAGGACATCGAGCAGTACTTC.

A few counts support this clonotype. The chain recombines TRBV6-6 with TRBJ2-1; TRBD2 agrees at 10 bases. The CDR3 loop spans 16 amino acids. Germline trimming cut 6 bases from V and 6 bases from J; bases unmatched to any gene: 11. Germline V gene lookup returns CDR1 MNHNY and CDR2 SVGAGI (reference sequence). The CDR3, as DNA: TGTGCCAGCAGCCTGACCGGGACTAGCGTCCTCAATGAGCAGTTCTTC. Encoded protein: CASSLTGTSVLNEQFF.

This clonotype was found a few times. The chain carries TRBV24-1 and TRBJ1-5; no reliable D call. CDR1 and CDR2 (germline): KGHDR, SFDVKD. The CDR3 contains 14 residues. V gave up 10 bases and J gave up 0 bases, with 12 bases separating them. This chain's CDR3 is CATAESPSNQPQHF. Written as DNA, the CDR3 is TGTGCCACGGCAGAGTCACCTAGCAATCAGCCCCAGCATTTT.

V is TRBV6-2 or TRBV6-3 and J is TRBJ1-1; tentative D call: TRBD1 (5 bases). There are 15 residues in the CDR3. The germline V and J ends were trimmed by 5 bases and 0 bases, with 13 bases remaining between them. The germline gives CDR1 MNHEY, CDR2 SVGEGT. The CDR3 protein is CASSEPGQLNTEAFF. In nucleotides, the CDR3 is TGTGCCAGCAGTGAACCGGGGCAGCTGAACACTGAAGCTTTCTTT.

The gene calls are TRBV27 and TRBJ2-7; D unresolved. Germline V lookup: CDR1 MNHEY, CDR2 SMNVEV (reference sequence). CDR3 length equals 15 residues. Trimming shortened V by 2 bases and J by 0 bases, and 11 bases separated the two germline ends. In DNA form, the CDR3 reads TGTGCCAGCAGTTTAGATCCGGTGAGCTCCTACGAGCAGTACTTC. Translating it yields CASSLDPVSSYEQYF.

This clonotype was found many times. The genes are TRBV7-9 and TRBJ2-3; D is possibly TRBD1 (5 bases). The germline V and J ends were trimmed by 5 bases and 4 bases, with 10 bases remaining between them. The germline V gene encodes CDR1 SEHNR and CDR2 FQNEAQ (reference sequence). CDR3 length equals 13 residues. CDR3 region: CASSAQGSDTQYF. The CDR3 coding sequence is TGTGCCAGCAGCGCGCAGGGTTCAGATACGCAGTATTTT.

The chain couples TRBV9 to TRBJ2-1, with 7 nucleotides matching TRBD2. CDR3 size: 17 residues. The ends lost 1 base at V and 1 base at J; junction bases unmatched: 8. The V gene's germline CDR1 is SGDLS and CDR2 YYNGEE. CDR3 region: CASSVREIGGSYNEQFF. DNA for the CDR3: TGTGCCAGCAGCGTAAGGGAGATCGGGGGGTCCTACAATGAGCAGTTCTTC.

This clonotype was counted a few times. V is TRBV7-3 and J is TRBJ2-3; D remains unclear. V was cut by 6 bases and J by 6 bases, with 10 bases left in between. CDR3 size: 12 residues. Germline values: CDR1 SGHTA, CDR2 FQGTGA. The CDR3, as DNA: TGTGCCAGCAGTCCGAAGAGGGATACGCAGTATTTT. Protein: CASSPKRDTQYF.

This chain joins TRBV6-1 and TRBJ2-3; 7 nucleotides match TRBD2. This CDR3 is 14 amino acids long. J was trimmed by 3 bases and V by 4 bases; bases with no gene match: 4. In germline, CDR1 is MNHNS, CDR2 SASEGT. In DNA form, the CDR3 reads TGTGCCAGCAGTGCACATAGCGGGACAGATACGCAGTATTTT. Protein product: CASSAHSGTDTQYF.